The following is a T cell receptor beta chain sequence with its context. No antigen is known for it. These data belong to a study of lymphopenia after photon versus proton radiotherapy. The method was immunoSEQ multiplex PCR; TCRdb's version includes in-frame clones alone and lacks a portion of them. The table lists under 65,000 clones, 65% to 85% of them singletons. Study-level results: Under photons, naive T cells and diversity fell while effector/memory populations rose. Oligoclonal CD8+ Temra expansion after nadir drove photon patients' diversity drop. Post-nadir TCR diversity decline inversely tracked overall survival among those who died.

The sequence was obtained from a man between 60 and 70 years old with pancreatic cancer. Sample: peripheral blood, taken from a patient treated with proton-based radiotherapy.

The CDR3 coding sequence is TGCGCCAGCAGTGGCCAGACCTACAATGAGCAGTTCTTC. Translated: CASSGQTYNEQFF. The V call is TRBV10-1, the J call TRBJ2-1; no reliable D call. Germline V gene data show CDR1 as WNHNN and CDR2 as SYGVQD (reference sequence). This CDR3 comprises 13 residues. V was trimmed by 4 bases and J by 2 bases, leaving 6 bases between them.